The 12 T cell receptor beta chains below all came from one sample that was sequenced in a study of T cell repertoires in cytomegalovirus infection. These receptors have no known antigen. Each CDR3 protein is one row after TCRdb ran MiXCR on the reads. The sample yields around 430,000 distinct CDR3 sequences, 40% to 50% seen once. This material consisted of cultured PBMCs, taken from culture after CMV antigen stimulation. Receptor source: a human donor in good health (CMV status not recorded). Some clones in this sample may be carry-over from other donors' samples.

In its sample, this clonotype was seen a few times. The J gene is TRBJ2-3, the V gene TRBV7-6; D not resolved. Trimming took 4 bases from V and 6 from J, leaving 23 bases between them. The CDR3 covers 17 residues. CDR1 and CDR2 (germline): SGHVS, FNYEAQ. The CDR3 spells CASSSVFSRKGRDTQYF. In DNA, the CDR3 is TGTGCCAGCAGCTCCGTCTTCTCGAGGAAGGGTCGGGATACGCAGTATTTT. The full variable domain, completed using reference TRBV7-6 and TRBJ2-3, is GAGVSQSPRYKVTKRGQDVALRCDPISGHVSLYWYRQALGQGPEFLTYFNYEAQQDKSGLPNDRFSAERPEGSISTLTIQRTEQRDSAMYRCASSSVFSRKGRDTQYFGPGTRLTVL.

J is TRBJ1-5 and V is TRBV6-5, with TRBD1 matching over 8 bases. Germline lookup yields CDR1 MNHEY and CDR2 SVGAGI. The trim removed 6 bases at V and 9 bases at J, leaving 7 bases unmatched. The CDR3 is 13 amino acids. CDR3 sequence: CASSRTGSAPQHF. The CDR3 DNA is TGTGCCAGCAGCCGGACAGGGTCTGCGCCCCAGCATTTT.

This clonotype was seen a few times. V usage is TRBV4-3 and J usage is TRBJ2-5; 10 bases match TRBD2. The CDR3 has 16 amino acids. The V gene end was trimmed by 6 bases and the J gene end by 5 bases; junction bases not matched to a gene: 12. Germline V lookup: CDR1 LGHNA, CDR2 YSLEER. The CDR3 DNA follows: TGCGCCAGCAGGCTCGGCCTAGCGGGAGACGGTGAGACCCAGTACTTC. It is translated as CASRLGLAGDGETQYF.

The CDR3 DNA reads as TGTGCCAGCAGCCCCTCTCCTCCCGGGCCCTACGAGCAGTACTTC. Translated, it gives CASSPSPPGPYEQYF. The genes are TRBV7-2 and TRBJ2-7; D uncertain. Deletions cut 5 bases from V and 2 bases from J, with 16 bases between. Germline lookup yields CDR1 SGHTA and CDR2 FQGNSA. The CDR3 is 15 residues long. Full variable domain (missing parts from reference TRBV7-2 and TRBJ2-7): GAGVSQSPSNKVTEKGKDVELRCDPISGHTALYWYRQSLGQGLEFLIYFQGNSAPDKSGLPSDRFSAERTGGSVSTLTIQRTQQEDSAVYLCASSPSPPGPYEQYFGPGTRLTVT.

Only a few counts were recorded for this clonotype. The CDR3 sequence: CASSPGLAGFQETQYF. Here the CDR3 DNA reads TGTGCCAGCAGCCCAGGACTAGCGGGGTTTCAAGAGACCCAGTACTTC. The gene calls are TRBV27 and TRBJ2-5, with 12 bases lining up with TRBD2. Germline V lookup: CDR1 MNHEY, CDR2 SMNVEV (reference sequence). J was trimmed by 2 bases and V by 6 bases; bases with no gene match: 7. CDR3 length equals 16 residues.

At least ten counts were recorded for this clonotype. As DNA, the CDR3 is TGTGCCAGCAGCTTAGTCCAGAACTCTGGAAACACCATATATTTT. It encodes CASSLVQNSGNTIYF. J is TRBJ1-3 and V is TRBV7-2; D uncertain. Between the trimmed V and J ends, which lost 1 base and 0 bases, there was a span of 7 bases. Germline V gives CDR1 SGHTA, CDR2 FQGNSA. The CDR3 loop spans 15 amino acids.

This clonotype was counted a few times. The chain is built from TRBV12-3 or TRBV12-4 and TRBJ2-5; D gene unclear. V was clipped by 6 bases and J by 0 bases, with 5 bases between them. The CDR3 contains 12 residues. The CDR3 DNA reads TGTGCCAGCAGGGCGTACCAAGAGACCCAGTACTTC. Its protein product is CASRAYQETQYF.

This clonotype was seen a handful of times. CDR3 in DNA: TGTGCCAGCAGTTCCGGAGCGGGAGGCACAGATACGCAGTATTTT. Protein: CASSSGAGGTDTQYF. V usage is TRBV12-3 or TRBV12-4 and J usage is TRBJ2-3; 8 bases are a match to TRBD2. V was pared by 4 bases and J by 1 base, with 4 bases of the junction left unmatched. The CDR3 has 15 residues.

In this sample, this clonotype turned up once. CDR3 nucleotide sequence: TGCGCCAGCAGTCCGGCTCACATTCAGTACTTC. Amino acids: CASSPAHIQYF. The chain links TRBV10-2 to TRBJ2-4, with no clear D. The CDR3 has 11 residues. The germline CDR1 and CDR2 sequences are WSHSY and SAAADI. V lost 5 bases, J lost 8 bases, and 7 bases lay in between.

In its sample, this clonotype was seen a few times. The CDR3 coding sequence is TGTGCCAGCAGTTTACACGGGGTCGACACTGAAGCTTTCTTT. It specifies CASSLHGVDTEAFF. The chain is built from TRBV12-3 or TRBV12-4 and TRBJ1-1; no clear D gene. Trimming took off 2 bases at V and 3 bases at J, with 10 bases between the two ends. The CDR3 is 14 amino acids.

This chain connects TRBV20-1 to TRBJ1-1, with a weak D call TRBD1 (5 bases). The V gene lost 5 bases and the J gene lost 5 bases, with 15 bases spanning the gap. Germline V gene data show CDR1 as DFQATT and CDR2 as SNEGSKA (reference sequence). This CDR3 has 13 amino acids. CDR3 sequence reads: CSAVGAEGTEAFF. CDR3 sequence (DNA): TGCAGTGCTGTCGGGGCCGAAGGTACTGAAGCTTTCTTT.

V gene TRBV7-1 combines with J gene TRBJ1-3, with a weak D call TRBD1 (5 bases). TRBV7-1 is reported as an ORF; its role is uncertain. V was clipped by 1 base and J by 7 bases, with 8 bases between them. CDR3 length: 13 amino acids. Here the CDR3 DNA reads TGTGCCAGCAGCTCAGAAGGGACGAACACCATATATTTT. Residues: CASSSEGTNTIYF.